This T cell receptor (beta chain) was captured in a study of cytomegalovirus exposure and HLA in healthy donors. Study-wide results and caveats: Later, an analysis found that common viral pathogens appeared to be linked with several of the most significant clusters. The majority of CMV-associated TCR beta chains were reported as apparently HLA-restricted in a later analysis.

Germline CDR1 and CDR2: LGHNA and YSLEER. Trimming shortened V by 5 bases and J by 4 bases, and 18 bases separated the two germline ends. The CDR3 spans 15 residues. A word on this clone: Antigen specificity is unknown.

60 Vbeta and 13 Jbeta primers were used in PCR. As originally analysed: Unique TCR beta chains numbered around 80 million in a later analysis, with roughly 11 million shared. Assay: immunoSEQ multiplex PCR; the TCRdb copy retains only in-frame clones and omits some. V and J calls and clone size are those listed in that table; D and trimming were worked out from the DNA. The sample has over 95,000 clones, 70% to 80% seen once. The receptor was isolated from a human donor in good health. The source material was PBMCs. The chain combines TRBV4-3 with TRBJ2-7, with D tentatively TRBD2 (6 bases). DNA of the CDR3: TGCGCCAGCAGCTCACAACCAGGGCGGGGATACGAGCAGTACTTC. Protein: CASSSQPGRGYEQYF.